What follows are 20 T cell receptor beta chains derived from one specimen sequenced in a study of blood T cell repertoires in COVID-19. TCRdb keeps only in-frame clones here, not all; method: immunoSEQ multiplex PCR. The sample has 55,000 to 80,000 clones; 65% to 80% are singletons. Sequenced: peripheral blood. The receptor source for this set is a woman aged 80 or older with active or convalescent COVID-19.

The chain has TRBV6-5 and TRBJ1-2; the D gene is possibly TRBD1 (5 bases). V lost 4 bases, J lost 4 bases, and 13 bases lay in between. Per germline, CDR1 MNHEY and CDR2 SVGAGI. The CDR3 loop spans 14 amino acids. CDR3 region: CASSLARTSYGYTF. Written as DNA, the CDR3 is TGTGCCAGCAGTTTGGCGCGGACAAGCTATGGCTACACCTTC.

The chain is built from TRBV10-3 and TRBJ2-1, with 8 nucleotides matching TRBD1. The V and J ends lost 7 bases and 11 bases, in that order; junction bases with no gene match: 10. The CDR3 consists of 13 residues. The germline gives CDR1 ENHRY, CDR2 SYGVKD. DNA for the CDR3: TGTGCCATCAAGGGACAGGAGGGAACTCAGCAGTTCTTC. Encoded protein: CAIKGQEGTQQFF.

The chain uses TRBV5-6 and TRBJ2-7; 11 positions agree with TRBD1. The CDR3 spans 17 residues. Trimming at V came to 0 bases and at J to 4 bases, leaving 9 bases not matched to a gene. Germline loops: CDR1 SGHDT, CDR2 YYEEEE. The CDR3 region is CASSLVPPGQGGYEQYF. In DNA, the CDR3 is TGTGCCAGCAGCTTGGTACCTCCGGGACAGGGGGGGTACGAGCAGTACTTC.

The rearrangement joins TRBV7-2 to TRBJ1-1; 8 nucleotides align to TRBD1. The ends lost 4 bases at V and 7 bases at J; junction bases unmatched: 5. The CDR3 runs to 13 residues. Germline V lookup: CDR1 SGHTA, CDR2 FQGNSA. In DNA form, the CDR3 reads TGTGCCAGCAGCTCCCGACAGGGGAGTGAAGCTTTCTTT. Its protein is CASSSRQGSEAFF.

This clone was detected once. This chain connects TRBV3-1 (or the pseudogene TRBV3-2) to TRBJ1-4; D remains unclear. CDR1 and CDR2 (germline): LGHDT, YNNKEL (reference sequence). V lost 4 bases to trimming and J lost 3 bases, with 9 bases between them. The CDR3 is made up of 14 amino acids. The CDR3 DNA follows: TGTGCCAGCAGCCCCGGGTGGGCTAATGAAAAACTGTTTTTT. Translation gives CASSPGWANEKLFF.

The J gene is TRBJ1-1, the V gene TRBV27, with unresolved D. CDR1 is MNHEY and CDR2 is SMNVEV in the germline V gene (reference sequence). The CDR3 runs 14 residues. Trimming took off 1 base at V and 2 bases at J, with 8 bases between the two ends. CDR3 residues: CASSLYSVNTEAFF. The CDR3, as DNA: TGTGCCAGCAGTTTATATTCAGTTAACACTGAAGCTTTCTTT.

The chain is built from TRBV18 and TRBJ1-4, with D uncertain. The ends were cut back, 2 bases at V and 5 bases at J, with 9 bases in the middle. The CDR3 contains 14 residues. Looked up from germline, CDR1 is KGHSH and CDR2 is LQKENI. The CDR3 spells CASSPSGVNEKLFF. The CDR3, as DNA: TGTGCCAGCTCACCATCCGGGGTCAATGAAAAACTGTTTTTT.

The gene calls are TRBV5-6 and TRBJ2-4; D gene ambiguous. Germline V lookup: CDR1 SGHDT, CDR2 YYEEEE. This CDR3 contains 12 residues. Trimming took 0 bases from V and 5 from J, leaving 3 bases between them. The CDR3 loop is CASSLAENIQYF. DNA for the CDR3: TGTGCCAGCAGCTTGGCGGAAAACATTCAGTACTTC.

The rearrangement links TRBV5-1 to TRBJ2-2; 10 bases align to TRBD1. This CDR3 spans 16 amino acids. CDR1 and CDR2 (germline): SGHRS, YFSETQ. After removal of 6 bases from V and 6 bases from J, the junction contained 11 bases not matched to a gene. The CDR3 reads CASTNSGTGVAGELFF. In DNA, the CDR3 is TGCGCCAGCACCAACTCCGGGACAGGGGTCGCCGGGGAGCTGTTTTTT.

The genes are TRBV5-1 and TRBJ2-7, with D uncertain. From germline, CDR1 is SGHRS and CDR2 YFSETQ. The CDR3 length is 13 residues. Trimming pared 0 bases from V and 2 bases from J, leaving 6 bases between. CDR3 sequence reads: CASSLGAAYEQYF. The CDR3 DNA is TGCGCCAGCAGCTTGGGTGCAGCCTACGAGCAGTACTTC.

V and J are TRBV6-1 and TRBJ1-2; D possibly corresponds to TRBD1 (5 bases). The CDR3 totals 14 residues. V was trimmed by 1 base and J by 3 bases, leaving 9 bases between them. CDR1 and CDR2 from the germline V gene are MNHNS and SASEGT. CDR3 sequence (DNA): TGTGCCAGCAGTGAAGGCAGGGCTTACTATGGCTACACCTTC. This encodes CASSEGRAYYGYTF.

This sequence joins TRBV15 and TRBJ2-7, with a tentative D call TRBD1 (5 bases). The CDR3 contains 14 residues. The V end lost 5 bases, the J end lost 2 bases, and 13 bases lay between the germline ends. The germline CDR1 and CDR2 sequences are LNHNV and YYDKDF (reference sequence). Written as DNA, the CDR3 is TGTGCCACCAGCGCCGGTGACAGAGCCTACGAGCAGTACTTC. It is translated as CATSAGDRAYEQYF.

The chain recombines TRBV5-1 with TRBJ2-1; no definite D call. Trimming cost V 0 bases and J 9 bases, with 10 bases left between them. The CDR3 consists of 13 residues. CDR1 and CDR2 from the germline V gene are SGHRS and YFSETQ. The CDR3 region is CASSLEQVGEQFF. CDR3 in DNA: TGCGCCAGCAGCTTGGAGCAGGTGGGTGAGCAGTTCTTC.

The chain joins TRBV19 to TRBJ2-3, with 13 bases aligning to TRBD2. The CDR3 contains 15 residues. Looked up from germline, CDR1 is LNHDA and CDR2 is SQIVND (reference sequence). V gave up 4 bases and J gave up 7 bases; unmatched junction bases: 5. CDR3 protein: CASSRTSGGENTQYF. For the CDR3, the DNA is TGTGCCAGTAGTAGAACTAGCGGGGGGGAGAATACGCAGTATTTT.

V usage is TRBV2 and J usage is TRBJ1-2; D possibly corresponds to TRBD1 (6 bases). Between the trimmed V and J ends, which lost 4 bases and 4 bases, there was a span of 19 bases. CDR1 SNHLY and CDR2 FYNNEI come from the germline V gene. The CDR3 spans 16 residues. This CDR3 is CASSAYFLDSLYGYTF. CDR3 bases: TGTGCCAGCAGTGCTTATTTTCTGGACAGTCTCTATGGCTACACCTTC.

CDR3 region: CASSLDRGGISWTF. The CDR3 nucleotides read TGTGCCAGTAGTCTTGACAGGGGAGGGATATCGTGGACCTTC. This chain links TRBV19 with TRBJ1-2, with TRBD1 identical over 8 bases. The CDR3 totals 14 residues. CDR1 is LNHDA, CDR2 SQIVND, per germline (reference sequence). Germline trimming cut 5 bases from V and 14 bases from J; bases unmatched to any gene: 16.

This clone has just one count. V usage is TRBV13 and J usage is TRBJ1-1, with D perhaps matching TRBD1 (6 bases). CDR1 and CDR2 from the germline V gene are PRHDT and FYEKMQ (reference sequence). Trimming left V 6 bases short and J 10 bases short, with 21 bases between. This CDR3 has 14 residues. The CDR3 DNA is TGTGCCAGCAGTTTAAGAACCCCCGGGACAAGAGCTTTCTTT. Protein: CASSLRTPGTRAFF. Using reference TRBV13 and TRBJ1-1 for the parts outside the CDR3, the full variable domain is AAGVIQSPRHLIKEKRETATLKCYPIPRHDTVYWYQQGPGQDPQFLISFYEKMQSDKGSIPDRFSAQQFSDYHSELNMSSLELGDSALYFCASSLRTPGTRAFFGQGTRLTVV.

The DNA of the CDR3 is TGTGCCAGCAGCCATGGGGACAGGGACTACAATGAGCAGTTCTTC. Translation gives CASSHGDRDYNEQFF. The chain joins TRBV3-1 (or the pseudogene TRBV3-2) to TRBJ2-1, with 9 bases that match TRBD1. CDR1 and CDR2 from the germline V gene are LGHDT and YNNKEL (reference sequence). The length of the CDR3 is 15 residues. V lost 3 bases and J lost 3; bases outside the gene matches: 3.

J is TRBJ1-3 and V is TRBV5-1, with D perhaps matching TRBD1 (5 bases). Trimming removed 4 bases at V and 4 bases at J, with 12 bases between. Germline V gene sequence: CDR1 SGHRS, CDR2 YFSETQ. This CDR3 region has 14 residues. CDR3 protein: CASSAGTEGNTIYF. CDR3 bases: TGCGCCAGCAGCGCCGGGACTGAAGGAAACACCATATATTTT.

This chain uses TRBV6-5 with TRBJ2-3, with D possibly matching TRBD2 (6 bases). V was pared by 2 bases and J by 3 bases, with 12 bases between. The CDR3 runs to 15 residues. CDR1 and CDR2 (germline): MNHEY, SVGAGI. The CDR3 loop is CASSYQSSVTDTQYF. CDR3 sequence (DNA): TGTGCCAGCAGTTACCAATCTAGCGTAACAGATACGCAGTATTTT.